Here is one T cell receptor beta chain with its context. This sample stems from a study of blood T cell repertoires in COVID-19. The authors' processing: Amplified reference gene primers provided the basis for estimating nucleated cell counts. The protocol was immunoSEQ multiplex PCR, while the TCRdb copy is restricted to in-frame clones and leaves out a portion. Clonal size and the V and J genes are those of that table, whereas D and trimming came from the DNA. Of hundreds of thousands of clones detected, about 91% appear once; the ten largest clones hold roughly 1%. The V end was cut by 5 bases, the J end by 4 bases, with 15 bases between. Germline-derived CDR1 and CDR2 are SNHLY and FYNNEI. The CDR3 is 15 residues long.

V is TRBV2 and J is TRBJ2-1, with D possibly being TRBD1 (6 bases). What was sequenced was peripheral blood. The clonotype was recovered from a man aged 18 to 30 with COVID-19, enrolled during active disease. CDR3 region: CASSKQGTRYNEQFF. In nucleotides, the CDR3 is TGTGCCAGCAGTAAGCAGGGGACGAGATACAATGAGCAGTTCTTC.